The clone carrying this TCR beta chain was seen a handful of times. The target antigen is unknown. This sample stems from a study of T-cell memory formation after mild COVID-19. TCR alpha and TCR beta cDNA libraries carrying sample barcodes and UMIs were produced by 5'RACE using constant-segment primers. Using its own MiXCR run on the 5' RACE reads, TCRdb lists one record per CDR3 protein. This sample yields some 180,000 distinct CDR3 sequences, of which under 15% are seen a single time; approximately 3.5% belongs to the top ten. Study outcomes and limitations: Second-wave clones peaking on day 37 lacked confirmed SARS-CoV-2 specificity. Shrinking CD4+ clones were chiefly CM and EM; CD8+ ones were chiefly EMRA.

This TCR came from a man aged 18-30 years who had mild COVID-19 (a few samples of this study predate the infection). Cell type and time point are not known. Sequenced input: PBMCs or a T cell subset sorted from them (not recorded which).

In DNA form, the CDR3 reads TGTGCCAGCAGTTACACTGAAGCTTTCTTT. Encoded protein: CASSYTEAFF. The chain carries TRBV28 and TRBJ1-1; D gene ambiguous. The V gene's germline CDR1 is MDHEN and CDR2 SYDVKM. V gave up 4 bases and J gave up 3 bases, with 0 bases separating them. CDR3 size: 10 residues. Together with reference TRBV28 and TRBJ1-1, the CDR3 gives the full variable domain: DVKVTQSSRYLVKRTGEKVFLECVQDMDHENMFWYRQDPGLGLRLIYFSYDVKMKEKGDIPEGYSVSREKKERFSLILESASTNQTSMYLCASSYTEAFFGQGTRLTVV.